This T cell receptor (beta chain) stems from a study of cytomegalovirus exposure and HLA in healthy donors. Study in general: Sequencing of 150 million to 200 million T cells in an earlier analysis found 95 million to 120 million unique TCR beta sequences.

Overall study findings and caveats: The authors later linked a missense DCLRE1C variant to TCR beta V- and J-gene trimming.

Comment on this clone: Its matching antigen is unknown.

V shed 6 bases and J 3 bases; nucleotides not matched to a gene: 5. The V gene's germline CDR1 is MNHEY and CDR2 SVGAGI. This CDR3 comprises 14 residues. With 60 Vbeta and 13 Jbeta primers, the PCR was carried out. Repertoires were generated with immunoSEQ multiplex PCR, while TCRdb's copy carries only in-frame clones and drops some. The table includes 95,000 to 100,000 clones, about 80% detected once. The sequence came from a man aged 40-49 years in good health and CMV-seronegative. What was sequenced was PBMCs. V usage is TRBV6-5 and J usage is TRBJ2-3; 8 nucleotides align to TRBD1. CDR3: CASRPGQATDTQYF. The CDR3 DNA reads TGTGCCAGCAGACCGGGACAGGCAACAGATACGCAGTATTTT.